This TCR beta chain was profiled in a study of T cell repertoires in cytomegalovirus infection. The table lists this clonotype with a few counts. TCRdb re-called the reads with MiXCR, one entry per CDR3 protein. The sample holds some 400,000 distinct CDR3 sequences; around a sixth are singletons and the top ten take approximately 10%. Germline lookup yields CDR1 LGHNA and CDR2 YSLEER. The CDR3 spans 15 residues. V shed 2 bases and J 3 bases; nucleotides not matched to a gene: 6. Sequenced material: PBMCs. This TCR derives from a human donor in good health (CMV status not recorded). Some clones in this sample may be carry-over from other donors' samples. This chain uses TRBV4-3 with TRBJ1-2; TRBD1 aligns across 7 bases. This chain's CDR3 is CASSQQTGADYGYTF. The CDR3 coding sequence is TGCGCCAGCAGCCAACAAACAGGGGCTGACTATGGCTACACCTTC.